These T cell receptor beta chains were read from a single sample in a study of T cell responses to AZD1222 COVID-19 vaccine. Produced via immunoSEQ multiplex PCR; TCRdb's table is partial and in-frame only. Among more than 100,000 clones listed, less than 95% were seen once. The sample consisted of peripheral blood, taken on day 0 of AZD1222 vaccination. The receptors were gathered from an adult in good health. Each CDR3 is given with its conserved first and last residue. Fields, in order: V gene, clone size, J gene, D gene, CDR3 DNA, CDR3 protein. A D gene is named only where the DNA matches it firmly. Not every row has a clone size; where given, it reads once, few, many or a size class.

TRBV4-3	few	TRBJ2-3	.	TGCGCCAGCAGCCAAGATTTAGAGGTAGATACGCAGTATTTT	CASSQDLEVDTQYF
TRBV4-3	.	TRBJ2-3	.	TGCGCCAGCAGCCCTTCCGGGGGATCCGGGGATACGCAGTATTTT	CASSPSGGSGDTQYF
TRBV24-1	.	TRBJ1-5	.	TGTGCCACCAGTGACCCGGACAGAAAAGACAATCAGCCCCAGCATTTT	CATSDPDRKDNQPQHF
TRBV15	.	TRBJ2-7	.	TGTGCCACCAGCAGAGATCGGGGGAGCTCCTACGAGCAGTACTTC	CATSRDRGSSYEQYF
TRBV2	.	TRBJ1-1	.	TGTGCCAGCTGGGAAGGCTACAGTGAAGCTTTCTTT	CASWEGYSEAFF
TRBV6-5	.	TRBJ2-1	TRBD1	TGTGCCAGCAGTCCGGACAGGGGGGGCAATGAGCAGTTCTTC	CASSPDRGGNEQFF
TRBV6-7	.	TRBJ2-7	.	TGTGCCAGCCTCCCTGAGGGAAACTCCTACGAGCAGTACTTC	CASLPEGNSYEQYF
TRBV5-1	few	TRBJ2-5	.	TGCGCCAGCAGCTCCGTGGACGGACAAGAGACCCAGTACTTC	CASSSVDGQETQYF
TRBV30	once	TRBJ1-1	TRBD1	TGTGCCTGGAGGGGACAGGGTTCCACTGAAGCTTTCTTT	CAWRGQGSTEAFF
TRBV12-3/TRBV12-4	once	TRBJ2-1	TRBD2	TGTGCCAGCAGCCGGGACTATAATGAGCAGTTCTTC	CASSRDYNEQFF
TRBV10-3	.	TRBJ2-1	.	TGTGCCATCAGTGGGCAGGGCAATGAGCAGTTCTTC	CAISGQGNEQFF
TRBV14	.	TRBJ2-5	TRBD2	TGTGCCAGCAGCCAAGGGCTAGCGGGGACAGAGACCCAGTACTTC	CASSQGLAGTETQYF
TRBV5-8	few	TRBJ1-5	TRBD1	TGTGCCAGCAGCTTGGAAGGGGACAGAAGCGATCAGCCCCAGCATTTT	CASSLEGDRSDQPQHF
TRBV4-1	.	TRBJ2-7	TRBD2	TGCGCCAGCAGCCAGGGACTAGCGGGGGAACCTACCTACGAGCAGTACTTC	CASSQGLAGEPTYEQYF
TRBV28	.	TRBJ2-7	.	TGTGCCAGCAGCCTCTTGAGGGAGCAGTACTTC	CASSLLREQYF
TRBV7-8	once	TRBJ2-1	.	TGTGCCAGCAGCCGAGAGAGGGCCCCGTCCTACAATGAGCAGTTCTTC	CASSRERAPSYNEQFF
TRBV6-1	.	TRBJ1-2	.	TGTGCCAGCAGTGACGGGTCTTCCCCGGTACACACCTTC	CASSDGSSPVHTF
TRBV28	.	TRBJ2-7	TRBD1	TGTGCCACCAAAACCGGGACAGGGTATCACGAGCAGTACTTC	CATKTGTGYHEQYF
TRBV3-1/TRBV3-2	once	TRBJ2-5	TRBD2	TGTGCCAGCAGAAGGAGCGGGGGTTTGCAAGAGACCCAGTACTTC	CASRRSGGLQETQYF
TRBV7-6	.	TRBJ2-5	.	TGTGCCAGCAGCTTTATGGTGTACCAAGAGACCCAGTACTTC	CASSFMVYQETQYF
TRBV10-2	.	TRBJ1-3	.	TGCGCCAGCAGTACCCCCACAGGGACTGGAAACACCATATATTTT	CASSTPTGTGNTIYF
TRBV27	.	TRBJ2-5	TRBD1	TGTGCCAGCAGTTCAACAGGGGGACAAGAGACCCAGTACTTC	CASSSTGGQETQYF
TRBV5-1	.	TRBJ2-5	.	TGCGCCAGCAGTGTTAGCGAGGAGACCCAGTACTTC	CASSVSEETQYF
TRBV2	.	TRBJ2-5	.	TGTGCCAGCAGTGAAGAAGAGACCCAGTACTTC	CASSEEETQYF
TRBV4-3	.	TRBJ1-5	.	TGCGCCAGCAGCCAAGATAGGTGGGGCAATCAGCCCCAGCATTTT	CASSQDRWGNQPQHF
TRBV12-3/TRBV12-4	.	TRBJ1-2	.	TGTGCCAGCAACTCGGTCCGGGGCTCTGGCTACACCTTC	CASNSVRGSGYTF
TRBV7-8	.	TRBJ1-5	TRBD1	TGTGCCAGCAGCTACCTTCTTGGGACAGCGTATAGCAATCAGCCCCAGCATTTT	CASSYLLGTAYSNQPQHF
TRBV4-2	.	TRBJ2-7	TRBD2	TGTGCCAGCAGCCACGGACTAGCGGGGGTCTACGAGCAGTACTTC	CASSHGLAGVYEQYF
TRBV7-8	.	TRBJ2-1	TRBD1	TGTGCCAGCAGCCTAGGGACAGGGAACAATGAGCAGTTCTTC	CASSLGTGNNEQFF
TRBV30	once	TRBJ1-1	.	TGTGCCTGCTCCGTTACCCGGACAGCCTCCATGAACACTGAAGCTTTCTTT	CACSVTRTASMNTEAFF
TRBV7-8	.	TRBJ2-3	.	TGTGCCAGCAACTCCCTCAGCACAGATACGCAGTATTTT	CASNSLSTDTQYF
TRBV19	.	TRBJ1-6	.	TGTGCCAGTAGTATAGATACCCAGGTCGCAATCCCCCTCCACTTT	CASSIDTQVAIPLHF
TRBV29-1	few	TRBJ2-5	.	TGCAGCGTTGCCGGCATCTCGCCCTCCGGTAACCAGTACTTC	CSVAGISPSGNQYF
TRBV19	.	TRBJ1-3	.	TGTGCCAGTACAATGGGTGGCACACACGGTGGAAACACCATATATTTT	CASTMGGTHGGNTIYF
TRBV19	.	TRBJ1-6	.	TGTGCCACCACCGACCGGACGGATAATTCACCCCTCCACTTT	CATTDRTDNSPLHF
TRBV6-1	once	TRBJ2-7	TRBD2	TGTGCCAGCAGTGAAGGGGAGCGGGGGGGCTACGAGCAGTACTTC	CASSEGERGGYEQYF
TRBV2	once	TRBJ1-2	.	TGTGCCAGCAGTGGAGGCAGCACTCGATCTTCCTATGGCTACACCTTC	CASSGGSTRSSYGYTF
TRBV3-1/TRBV3-2	.	TRBJ2-7	TRBD1	TGTGCCAGCAGCCACACGAGGACAGGCCCAAGCTCCTACGAGCAGTACTTC	CASSHTRTGPSSYEQYF
TRBV7-2	.	TRBJ1-3	.	TGTGCCAGCAGCTTAGACAGGGGAAACACCATATATTTT	CASSLDRGNTIYF
TRBV2	.	TRBJ2-1	.	TGTGCCAGCAGGGGGTCTCCCTTAAGTACCGCAATTGAGCAGTTCTTC	CASRGSPLSTAIEQFF
TRBV7-2	.	TRBJ2-7	TRBD2	TGTGCCAGCAGATCCACTAGCGGGGGGGCTATTAGGGAGCAGTACTTC	CASRSTSGGAIREQYF
TRBV4-1	once	TRBJ2-2	TRBD1	TGCGCCAGCAGCCATGACAGGGGGCGCGTAGGCACCGGGGAGCTGTTTTTT	CASSHDRGRVGTGELFF
TRBV6-2/TRBV6-3	.	TRBJ1-1	TRBD1	TGTGCCAGCAGTTACCGTTGGGACAGGGACACTGAAGCTTTCTTT	CASSYRWDRDTEAFF
TRBV24-1	.	TRBJ1-5	.	TGTGCCACCAGTGATGGGGCAGGTAGTCAGCCCCAGCATTTT	CATSDGAGSQPQHF
TRBV5-5	.	TRBJ2-7	.	TGTGCCAGCAGACCCGGGGGCTCCTACGAGCAGTACTTC	CASRPGGSYEQYF
TRBV28	.	TRBJ2-7	.	TGTGCCAGCAGTTTCCCGGACTCTGACTCCTACGAGCAGTACTTC	CASSFPDSDSYEQYF